The 21 T cell receptor beta chains given below trace back to one sample, sequenced in a study of cytomegalovirus exposure and HLA in healthy donors. PCR involved 60 Vbeta and 13 Jbeta primers. Libraries were prepared by immunoSEQ multiplex PCR; TCRdb keeps only in-frame clonotypes and omits some of them. This sample carries about 140,000 clones, with roughly 2.5% going to the ten biggest clones. The sample comprised PBMCs. These receptor sequences come from a man aged 40-49 years in good health and CMV-seronegative.

The rearrangement uses TRBV5-6 and TRBJ2-5; 10 bases line up with TRBD2. J gave up 5 bases and V 4 bases, and 5 bases lay outside the gene matches. Per the germline V gene, CDR1 is SGHDT and CDR2 is YYEEEE. The CDR3 runs 14 residues. The CDR3 reads CASSQRGGKETQYF. The CDR3 bases are TGTGCCAGCAGCCAGCGGGGGGGCAAGGAGACCCAGTACTTC.

The CDR3 DNA sequence: TGTGCCAGCAGCCCCGGGTCCGGGGGAGAGACCCAGTACTTC. Protein product: CASSPGSGGETQYF. The chain carries TRBV7-9 and TRBJ2-5, with TRBD2 as a possible D gene (6 bases). The V end was cut by 5 bases, the J end by 4 bases, with 14 bases between. Germline CDR1 SEHNR, CDR2 FQNEAQ (reference sequence). This CDR3 has 14 amino acids.

V gene TRBV5-1 combines with J gene TRBJ2-3; possibly TRBD2 for D (5 bases). V was pared by 0 bases and J by 1 base, with 9 bases between. CDR3 length: 15 amino acids. The V gene's germline CDR1 is SGHRS and CDR2 YFSETQ. CDR3 sequence: CASSLVDSRTDTQYF. DNA of the CDR3: TGCGCCAGCAGCTTGGTGGACTCGCGCACAGATACGCAGTATTTT. Using reference TRBV5-1 and TRBJ2-3 for the parts outside the CDR3, the full variable domain is KAGVTQTPRYLIKTRGQQVTLSCSPISGHRSVSWYQQTPGQGLQFLFEYFSETQRNKGNFPGRFSGRQFSNSRSEMNVSTLELGDSALYLCASSLVDSRTDTQYFGPGTRLTVL.

The rearrangement joins TRBV7-2 to TRBJ2-6, with a possible D match to TRBD1 (6 bases). Trimming took 5 bases from V and 2 from J, leaving 10 bases between them. The CDR3 consists of 15 residues. The germline V gene has CDR1 SGHTA and CDR2 FQGNSA. CDR3: CASSPSGAGANVLTF. DNA of the CDR3: TGTGCCAGCAGCCCTTCAGGGGCTGGGGCCAACGTCCTGACTTTC. Variable domain in full (rest from reference TRBV7-2 and TRBJ2-6): GAGVSQSPSNKVTEKGKDVELRCDPISGHTALYWYRQSLGQGLEFLIYFQGNSAPDKSGLPSDRFSAERTGGSVSTLTIQRTQQEDSAVYLCASSPSGAGANVLTFGAGSRLTVL.

The chain employs TRBV5-1 and TRBJ2-7, with D tentatively TRBD1 (6 bases). Trimming shortened V by 2 bases and J by 6 bases, and 12 bases separated the two germline ends. CDR1 SGHRS and CDR2 YFSETQ come from the germline V gene. The CDR3 has 13 residues. Here the CDR3 DNA reads TGCGCCAGCAGCTTCACAGCAGGGGCCGAGCAGTACTTC. Translating gives CASSFTAGAEQYF. Variable domain in full (rest from reference TRBV5-1 and TRBJ2-7): KAGVTQTPRYLIKTRGQQVTLSCSPISGHRSVSWYQQTPGQGLQFLFEYFSETQRNKGNFPGRFSGRQFSNSRSEMNVSTLELGDSALYLCASSFTAGAEQYFGPGTRLTVT.

The chain uses TRBV9 and TRBJ1-1; 8 bases are a match to TRBD1. CDR1 is SGDLS and CDR2 is YYNGEE in the germline V gene. This CDR3 has 12 residues. V shed 3 bases and J 7 bases; nucleotides not matched to a gene: 2. As DNA, the CDR3 is TGTGCCAGCAGCGCCGACAGGGGTGAAGCTTTCTTT. It translates to CASSADRGEAFF. The full variable domain, completed using reference TRBV9 and TRBJ1-1, is DSGVTQTPKHLITATGQRVTLRCSPRSGDLSVYWYQQSLDQGLQFLIQYYNGEERAKGNILERFSAQQFPDLHSELNLSSLELGDSALYFCASSADRGEAFFGQGTRLTVV.

V is TRBV28 and J is TRBJ1-1; 7 bases match TRBD1. The CDR3 is 16 amino acids. J gave up 2 bases and V 7 bases, and 13 bases lay outside the gene matches. CDR1 MDHEN and CDR2 SYDVKM come from the germline V gene. Here the CDR3 reads CASTLTRDRYNTEAFF. In DNA form, the CDR3 reads TGTGCCAGCACCCTAACCCGGGACAGATACAACACTGAAGCTTTCTTT. Filled out from reference TRBV28 and TRBJ1-1, the complete variable domain reads DVKVTQSSRYLVKRTGEKVFLECVQDMDHENMFWYRQDPGLGLRLIYFSYDVKMKEKGDIPEGYSVSREKKERFSLILESASTNQTSMYLCASTLTRDRYNTEAFFGQGTRLTVV.

The chain joins TRBV2 to TRBJ2-3; D remains unclear. There are 11 residues in the CDR3. The germline gives CDR1 SNHLY, CDR2 FYNNEI. The germline V and J ends were trimmed by 7 bases and 6 bases, with 8 bases remaining between them. Here the CDR3 reads CASTNSDTQYF. CDR3 DNA sequence: TGTGCCAGCACAAACTCGGATACGCAGTATTTT.

The CDR3: CASSQDLVTGGYEQYF. In nucleotides, the CDR3 is TGTGCCAGCAGCCAAGACCTGGTGACAGGGGGCTACGAGCAGTACTTC. The chain uses TRBV14 and TRBJ2-7; 9 bases agree with TRBD1. The CDR3 is 16 residues long. V lost 0 bases and J lost 3; bases outside the gene matches: 6. The germline V gene encodes CDR1 SGHDN and CDR2 FVKESK.

This chain links TRBV15 with TRBJ2-7, with 7 bases matching TRBD1. The germline V gene has CDR1 LNHNV and CDR2 YYDKDF (reference sequence). The CDR3 loop spans 15 amino acids. The trim removed 0 bases at V and 3 bases at J, leaving 5 bases unmatched. The CDR3 region is CATSRETGRHYEQYF. The CDR3, as DNA: TGTGCCACCAGCAGAGAGACAGGGCGCCACTACGAGCAGTACTTC.

The CDR3 sequence is CASSPRVLQETQYF. DNA of the CDR3: TGTGCCAGCAGCCCTAGAGTTCTCCAAGAGACCCAGTACTTC. J is TRBJ2-5 and V is TRBV7-2; D gene unclear. Germline values: CDR1 SGHTA, CDR2 FQGNSA. V was shortened by 5 bases and J by 1 base, with 11 bases between the two germline ends. The length of the CDR3 is 14 residues.

CDR3 residues: CATSLLKGGASSYEQYF. Here the CDR3 DNA reads TGTGCCACCAGCCTACTCAAGGGAGGGGCTAGTTCCTACGAGCAGTACTTC. The genes are TRBV15 and TRBJ2-7; 7 nucleotides match TRBD2. This CDR3 spans 17 amino acids. Losses at the gene ends were 5 bases for V and 1 base for J; bases not matched to a gene: 14. Germline V gives CDR1 LNHNV, CDR2 YYDKDF (reference sequence). Full variable domain (rest looked up from reference TRBV15 and TRBJ2-7): DAMVIQNPRYQVTQFGKPVTLSCSQTLNHNVMYWYQQKSSQAPKLLFHYYDKDFNNEADTPDNFQSRRPNTSFCFLDIRSPGLGDTAMYLCATSLLKGGASSYEQYFGPGTRLTVT.

This chain links TRBV7-2 with TRBJ2-5, with D possibly matching TRBD2 (7 bases). The CDR3 runs to 16 residues. V was trimmed by 4 bases and J by 4 bases, leaving 19 bases between them. Germline V gives CDR1 SGHTA, CDR2 FQGNSA. The DNA for the CDR3 is TGTGCCAGCAGCTCCGGTCGGTGGGGGGGCCGAGAGACCCAGTACTTC. As protein: CASSSGRWGGRETQYF.

The rearrangement joins TRBV5-1 to TRBJ1-1; D unclear. This CDR3 spans 12 amino acids. V was clipped by 4 bases and J by 5 bases, with 9 bases between them. Germline V gene data show CDR1 as SGHRS and CDR2 as YFSETQ. The CDR3 spells CASSRSETEAFF. The CDR3 DNA sequence: TGCGCCAGCAGCCGCTCGGAGACTGAAGCTTTCTTT.

This chain links TRBV6-4 with TRBJ1-2; TRBD1 agrees at 9 bases. The germline CDR1 and CDR2 sequences are MRHNA and SNTAGT. Trimming took 6 bases from V and 2 from J; bases not matched to a gene: 4. This CDR3 contains 14 residues. CDR3 nucleotides: TGTGCCAGCAGAAACACAGGGGGCAACTATGGCTACACCTTC. Translating it yields CASRNTGGNYGYTF.

V and J are TRBV2 and TRBJ2-1, with 9 positions matching TRBD2. J lost 10 bases, V lost 4 bases, and 11 bases had no gene match. Germline CDR1 is SNHLY and CDR2 is FYNNEI. The CDR3 totals 15 residues. This CDR3 reads CASSVSRAGGEEQFF. The CDR3, as DNA: TGTGCCAGCAGTGTGTCCAGAGCGGGGGGCGAAGAGCAGTTCTTC.

The CDR3 is CATLRGSLQETQYF. The DNA for the CDR3 is TGTGCCACCCTAAGGGGGTCCCTTCAAGAGACCCAGTACTTC. The rearrangement links TRBV2 to TRBJ2-5; a weak D match, TRBD1 (6 bases). Trimming left V 10 bases short and J 2 bases short, with 17 bases between. Looked up from germline, CDR1 is SNHLY and CDR2 is FYNNEI. The CDR3 is made up of 14 amino acids.

The chain recombines TRBV4-2 with TRBJ1-5, with 8 positions matching TRBD1. The CDR3 is 16 residues long. The V and J ends lost 0 bases and 4 bases, in that order; junction bases with no gene match: 5. Germline V CDR1 and CDR2: LGHNA, YNFKEQ. The CDR3 spells CASSQEGQALNQPQHF. The CDR3 coding sequence is TGTGCCAGCAGCCAAGAGGGACAGGCCCTTAATCAGCCCCAGCATTTT.

V is TRBV10-3 and J is TRBJ1-2, with TRBD1 as a possible D gene (5 bases). This CDR3 has 15 residues. Trimming pared 0 bases from V and 4 bases from J, leaving 12 bases between. Germline CDR1 reads ENHRY; CDR2 reads SYGVKD. This chain's CDR3 is CAISESNLGGYGYTF. CDR3 DNA: TGTGCCATCAGTGAGTCGAATTTGGGGGGCTATGGCTACACCTTC.

For the CDR3, the DNA is TGTGCCAGCAGCTTAGATGGACAGTCTAATCAGCCCCAGCATTTT. Translation: CASSLDGQSNQPQHF. V and J are TRBV7-2 and TRBJ1-5; D might be TRBD1 (6 bases). The CDR3 has 15 amino acids. V lost 1 base and J lost 4, with 11 bases in between. In germline, CDR1 is SGHTA, CDR2 FQGNSA.

As DNA, the CDR3 is TGTGCCAGCAGTGCTCACAGTAAATCGAACTATGGCTACACCTTC. Its translation is CASSAHSKSNYGYTF. The V gene is TRBV6-5, the J gene TRBJ1-2; D ambiguous. With 5 bases removed from V and 2 bases from J, the gap between germline ends came to 15 bases. Per the germline V gene, CDR1 is MNHEY and CDR2 is SVGAGI. The CDR3 totals 15 residues.